This T cell receptor (beta chain) was obtained from a study of neurological immune-mediated disorders (dated by TCRdb to the late 2010s). With regard to the full study: The study compared peripheral blood TCR-beta repertoires of HTLV-I-associated myelopathy (HAM/TSP) patients, multiple sclerosis patients and healthy controls using UMI-based sequencing. The roughly 100 TCR-beta libraries included longitudinal samples, technical triplicates and paired sorted CD4+ and CD8+ T-cell subsets alongside PBMC samples. The cohort comprised roughly 69 subjects: roughly 15 HAM/TSP patients, some 34 multiple sclerosis patients and about 20 healthy controls. Broader findings and caveats from the paper: Expanded clones from different subjects shared no identical CDR3 amino acid sequences, which suggests that TCR-beta repertoires were private in all groups. TCR clonal expansion was greatest in HAM/TSP patients and smallest in MS patients, who ranked below even healthy controls.

V is shortened by 6 bases, J by 0 bases, and the region joining them spans 1 base. The CDR3 sequence holds 11 residues, the cysteine and phenylalanine included. Only CDR3 DNA remains: 33 bases, in frame from the first base. The table lists this clonotype with many counts. Its cognate antigen has yet to be identified. The sample holds no much larger clone one base away, and base qualities are not on file. cDNA was synthesized by template-switch 5'RACE using a primer with a 10-nucleotide random unique molecular identifier that tagged each TCR transcript. Each sequencing run produced over 160 million TCR-beta sequences covering 15-18 subjects. The RNeasy kit was used to extract total RNA. The KAPA Real-time Library Amplification kit was used to amplify TCR-beta VDJ regions with primers for the TCR constant region and the 5'RACE anchor. Sample indexes and Illumina adaptors were added in a first PCR, after which library yield was increased in a second PCR. The roughly 650 bp TCR product was size-selected on a 2% E-gel SizeSelection system after Ampure bead purification. Before pooling, library quality was checked on a Bioanalyzer, concentration was measured with Qubit, and libraries were quantified with the Kapa Library Quantification kit. An Illumina HiSeq 2500 was used to sequence the libraries paired-end at 2 x 150 bp. To increase sequence diversity, about 25-30% phiX was spiked into each library pool. As for how the authors treated the data: The quality-filtered reads were processed with the UMI-based MiGEC pipeline, whose error correction step removed more than 80% of the raw TCR sequences. IMGT germline references were used for aligning VDJ genes, and each clonotype was defined as a unique CDR3 amino acid sequence together with its V-J genes. Clonal expansion, Shannon diversity and CDR3 relatedness were evaluated with VDJtools (CalcPairwiseDistances, ClusterSamples), while phylogenetic trees were built in CLCbio workbench. Clones with at least 8 unique UMIs were defined as expanded, with this threshold being based on coefficient-of-variation modelling across technical triplicates. The public reads were quality trimmed at Q25 with fastp and then assembled into clones with MiXCR by TCRdb, keeping productive beta chains. Duplicate CDR3 protein sequences are folded into a single record with the most common DNA and genes. What appears here as the V and J calls and clone size reflects TCRdb's work, not the paper's. The sample table lists 11,000 to 15,000 distinct CDR3 sequences, 5.5% to 7% of them with a count of one. The biggest ten clones account for approximately 24% of the sample.

Blood bank volunteers in Maryland, USA served as the healthy controls. For sorted-subset TCR libraries, about 1 million sorted CD4+ or CD8+ T cells were used. Peripheral blood was subjected to Ficoll-Hypaque density gradient centrifugation to isolate PBMCs, which were then cryopreserved in liquid nitrogen. The study also sequenced paired sorted CD4+ and CD8+ subsets from healthy controls, HAM/TSP patients and MS patients. The V gene is TRBV12-3 or TRBV12-4 and the J gene is TRBJ2-3; the D gene cannot be resolved reliably. The receptor was isolated from a woman aged 40 to 50 in good health. The sequenced sample was CD8+ T cells from blood. The DNA is as follows: TGTGCCAGCAGGAGCACAGATACGCAGTATTTT. It codes for CASRSTDTQYF.